This is a list of T cell receptor beta chains from one sample in a study of OX40 agonist ivuxolimab in advanced cancers. Method: immunoSEQ multiplex PCR; TCRdb's copy keeps in-frame clones and lacks some. The table lists some 110,000 clones, 93% of them singletons. Sequencing used CD4+ or CD8+ T cells sorted from blood, obtained in a trial of the OX40 agonist ivuxolimab. The receptors originated from an adult with an advanced solid tumor such as melanoma, head and neck, liver or kidney cancer. CDR3s include the opening cysteine and the closing phenylalanine or tryptophan. A D gene is named only where the DNA matches it firmly. Rows give clone size only sometimes, using once, few, many, or a class for an expanded clone.

>-|19|TRBD2|TRBJ2-2|TRBV7-9
CASSPGLAGTFSNTGELFF
TGTGCCAGCAGCCCGGGACTAGCGGGGACATTCTCGAACACCGGGGAGCTGTTTTTT
>-|15|TRBD2|TRBJ2-7|TRBV19
CASSLTSGGGYEQYF
TGTGCCAGTAGCCTTACTAGCGGGGGGGGCTACGAGCAGTACTTC
>-|14|TRBD1|TRBJ2-3|TRBV29-1
CSVEGQGVQDTQYF
TGCAGCGTTGAGGGACAGGGAGTTCAAGATACGCAGTATTTT
>-|15|-|TRBJ1-5|TRBV5-8
CASSLGWVSNQPQHF
TGTGCCAGCAGCTTGGGGTGGGTCAGCAATCAGCCCCAGCATTTT
>few|18|-|TRBJ1-3|TRBV18
CASSPEAVGLISGNTIYF
TGTGCCAGCTCACCAGAGGCGGTGGGACTCATCTCTGGAAACACCATATATTTT
>once|16|TRBD2|TRBJ2-2|TRBV30
CAWSLPRGGVTGELFF
TGTGCCTGGAGTCTCCCGCGGGGGGGTGTCACCGGGGAGCTGTTTTTT
>-|14|TRBD1|TRBJ2-4|TRBV11-2
CASSRDRGGNIQYF
TGTGCCAGCAGCCGGGACAGAGGAGGAAACATTCAGTACTTC
>-|17|-|TRBJ2-7|TRBV10-3
CAISESGPSGSSYEQYF
TGTGCCATCAGTGAGTCGGGGCCTTCAGGGAGCTCCTACGAGCAGTACTTC
>-|17|-|TRBJ1-3|TRBV5-1
CASSATGIPFSGNTIYF
TGCGCCAGCAGTGCTACAGGGATTCCTTTCTCTGGAAACACCATATATTTT
>-|16|TRBD2|TRBJ2-3|TRBV18
CASSPQGLAGTDTQYF
TGTGCCAGCTCACCGCAAGGACTAGCGGGCACAGATACGCAGTATTTT
>-|15|-|TRBJ1-2|TRBV18
CASSPGPKESYGYTF
TGTGCCAGCTCACCGGGGCCAAAGGAGAGTTATGGCTACACCTTC
>once|14|-|TRBJ1-2|TRBV5-5
CASSSQGVTYGYTF
TGTGCCAGCAGCTCACAGGGAGTTACCTATGGCTACACCTTC
>-|18|-|TRBJ2-1|TRBV14
CASSLGRGWTPLNNEQFF
TGTGCCAGCAGCCTGGGCAGGGGCTGGACCCCCTTAAATAATGAGCAGTTCTTC
>-|17|-|TRBJ1-3|TRBV4-1
CASSQPGPRRSGNTIYF
TGCGCCAGCAGCCAACCCGGACCCCGGAGGTCTGGAAACACCATATATTTT
>-|17|TRBD1|TRBJ1-4|TRBV5-1
CASSPRGPGQGNEKLFF
TGCGCCAGCAGCCCCCGGGGGCCGGGACAGGGAAATGAAAAACTGTTTTTT
>-|16|-|TRBJ1-2|TRBV6-5
CASSFRLRAQHYGYTF
TGTGCCAGCAGTTTCCGCCTCCGGGCCCAACACTATGGCTACACCTTC
>-|14|-|TRBJ2-5|TRBV7-2
CASSSAGRQETQYF
TGTGCCAGCAGCTCCGCGGGGCGGCAAGAGACCCAGTACTTC
>-|17|TRBD1|TRBJ2-3|TRBV2
CASRPNPGTGFSGTQYF
TGTGCCAGCAGGCCCAACCCTGGGACAGGGTTCAGTGGTACGCAGTATTTT
>-|15|TRBD1|TRBJ1-1|TRBV28
CASNEAGTGLTEAFF
TGTGCCAGCAATGAAGCAGGGACAGGGCTCACTGAAGCTTTCTTT
>-|13|-|TRBJ1-1|TRBV11-2
CASSADRNTEAFF
TGTGCCAGCAGCGCGGACAGGAACACTGAAGCTTTCTTT
>-|16|-|TRBJ2-2|TRBV7-3
CASSLRSLAPTGELFF
TGTGCCAGCAGCTTAAGATCACTAGCTCCCACCGGGGAGCTGTTTTTT